These T cell receptor beta chains were read from a single sample in a study of graft-versus-host responses after intestinal transplantation. Profiled with immunoSEQ multiplex PCR; TCRdb holds only in-frame clones, not every one. The data hold some 69,000 clones, with roughly 92% observed a single time. The sequencing used bone marrow, collected approximately 740 days after intestinal transplantation. These receptors were collected from a human patient who received an intestinal transplant, so some T cells may come from the graft donor. CDR3s include the opening cysteine and the closing phenylalanine or tryptophan. Each record gives: CDR3 length, V gene, D gene, clone size, J gene, CDR3 DNA, CDR3 protein. D genes are given only for firm matches. A row's size may be missing; if present it is once, few, many or a size class.

length: 15; V: TRBV6-1; D: .; size: .; J: TRBJ1-5; DNA: TGTGCCAGCAGCCCCGCCCTTATTAGCAATCAGCCCCAGCATTTT; CDR3: CASSPALISNQPQHF
length: 15; V: TRBV5-1; D: TRBD1; size: few; J: TRBJ1-1; DNA: TGCGCCAGCAGCTTACAGGGGCGGGGGAGCACTGAAGCTTTCTTT; CDR3: CASSLQGRGSTEAFF
length: 15; V: TRBV19; D: .; size: .; J: TRBJ2-4; DNA: TGTGCCAGTAAGAGGGGGTCAAGCGGGGCAAACATTCAGTACTTC; CDR3: CASKRGSSGANIQYF
length: 17; V: TRBV27; D: .; size: .; J: TRBJ1-6; DNA: TGTGCCAGCAGTTTAGGCAGGGTCCCCCCCTATAATTCACCCCTCCACTTT; CDR3: CASSLGRVPPYNSPLHF
length: 17; V: TRBV5-1; D: .; size: once; J: TRBJ2-3; DNA: TGCGCCAGCAGCTTGGCCGGTAGCTGGGGTAGCACAGATACGCAGTATTTT; CDR3: CASSLAGSWGSTDTQYF
length: 15; V: TRBV10-2; D: TRBD1; size: .; J: TRBJ1-6; DNA: TGCGCCAGCAGTGAGTCAGGACAGGGGGTCTCACCCCTCCACTTT; CDR3: CASSESGQGVSPLHF
length: 14; V: TRBV6-6; D: TRBD1; size: .; J: TRBJ2-7; DNA: TGTGCCAGCAGTGTCCCCGGGACAGACTACGAGCAGTACTTC; CDR3: CASSVPGTDYEQYF
length: 13; V: TRBV11-2; D: .; size: .; J: TRBJ2-7; DNA: TGTGCCAGCAGCTTCAAGCGAACCTACGAGCAGTACTTC; CDR3: CASSFKRTYEQYF
length: 12; V: TRBV28; D: .; size: .; J: TRBJ1-2; DNA: TGTGCCAGCAATGTGGGGTTTAGGGGCTACACCTTC; CDR3: CASNVGFRGYTF
length: 16; V: TRBV10-3; D: .; size: .; J: TRBJ2-7; DNA: TGTGCCATCAGTGAGTCTCTTGCAGGGCAATCCTACGAGCAGTACTTC; CDR3: CAISESLAGQSYEQYF
length: 15; V: TRBV7-2; D: .; size: few; J: TRBJ2-5; DNA: TGTGCCAGCAGCCCTGGAGTTACCGTTTTGGAGACCCAGTACTTC; CDR3: CASSPGVTVLETQYF
length: 16; V: TRBV6-1; D: .; size: .; J: TRBJ2-3; DNA: TGTGCCAGCAGTGAAAAGGTAGCAGTCAGCACAGATACGCAGTATTTT; CDR3: CASSEKVAVSTDTQYF
length: 14; V: TRBV5-1; D: .; size: .; J: TRBJ2-1; DNA: TGCGCCAGCAGCTTGGACTTCTCCTACAATGAGCAGTTCTTC; CDR3: CASSLDFSYNEQFF
length: 16; V: TRBV14; D: .; size: .; J: TRBJ2-4; DNA: TGTGCCAGCAGCCCAAAAGCGGCCCCCGTCCGAAACATTCAGTACTTC; CDR3: CASSPKAAPVRNIQYF
length: 14; V: TRBV7-3; D: .; size: .; J: TRBJ1-2; DNA: TGTGCCAGCAGCTTAATAGGCCAGGGCTCTGGCTACACCTTC; CDR3: CASSLIGQGSGYTF
length: 15; V: TRBV11-2; D: .; size: .; J: TRBJ2-5; DNA: TGTGCCAGCAGTTCCCGAGGGAGGTCGCAAGAGACCCAGTACTTC; CDR3: CASSSRGRSQETQYF
length: 17; V: TRBV25-1; D: TRBD1; size: .; J: TRBJ2-7; DNA: TGTGCCAGCAGTGGGTCCGCCGGGACAGGGGGTTCCTACGAGCAGTACTTC; CDR3: CASSGSAGTGGSYEQYF